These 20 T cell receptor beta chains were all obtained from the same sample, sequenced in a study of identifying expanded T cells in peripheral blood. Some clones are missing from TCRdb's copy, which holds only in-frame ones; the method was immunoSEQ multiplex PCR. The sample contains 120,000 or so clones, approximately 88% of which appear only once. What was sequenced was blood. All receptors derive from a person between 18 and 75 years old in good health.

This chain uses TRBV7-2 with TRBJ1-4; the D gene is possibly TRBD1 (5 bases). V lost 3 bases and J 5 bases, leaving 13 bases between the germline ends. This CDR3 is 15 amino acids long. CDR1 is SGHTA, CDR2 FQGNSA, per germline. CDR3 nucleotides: TGTGCCAGCAGCTTGACCGGGACGTCAAATGAAAAACTGTTTTTT. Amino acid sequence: CASSLTGTSNEKLFF. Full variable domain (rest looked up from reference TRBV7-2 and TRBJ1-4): GAGVSQSPSNKVTEKGKDVELRCDPISGHTALYWYRQSLGQGLEFLIYFQGNSAPDKSGLPSDRFSAERTGGSVSTLTIQRTQQEDSAVYLCASSLTGTSNEKLFFGSGTQLSVL.

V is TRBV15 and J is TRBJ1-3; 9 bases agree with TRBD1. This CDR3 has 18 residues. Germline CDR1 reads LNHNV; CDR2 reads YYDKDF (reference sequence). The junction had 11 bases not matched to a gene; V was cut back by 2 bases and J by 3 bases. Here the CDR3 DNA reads TGTGCCACCAGCAGATACGGCTGGGGACAGGGCGTTGGAAACACCATATATTTT. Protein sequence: CATSRYGWGQGVGNTIYF.

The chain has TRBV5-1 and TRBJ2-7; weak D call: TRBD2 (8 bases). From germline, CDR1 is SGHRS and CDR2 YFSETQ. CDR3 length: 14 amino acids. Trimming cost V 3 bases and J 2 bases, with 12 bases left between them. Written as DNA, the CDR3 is TGCGCCAGCAGCTCGGGGGGGACAGCCTACGAGCAGTACTTC. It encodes CASSSGGTAYEQYF. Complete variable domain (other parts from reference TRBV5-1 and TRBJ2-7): KAGVTQTPRYLIKTRGQQVTLSCSPISGHRSVSWYQQTPGQGLQFLFEYFSETQRNKGNFPGRFSGRQFSNSRSEMNVSTLELGDSALYLCASSSGGTAYEQYFGPGTRLTVT.

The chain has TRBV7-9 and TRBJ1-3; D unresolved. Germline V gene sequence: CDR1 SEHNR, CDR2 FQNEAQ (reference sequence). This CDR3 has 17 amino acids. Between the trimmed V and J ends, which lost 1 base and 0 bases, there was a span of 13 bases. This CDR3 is CASSLGLRGYSGNTIYF. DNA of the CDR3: TGTGCCAGCAGCTTAGGCCTTCGGGGATACTCTGGAAACACCATATATTTT.

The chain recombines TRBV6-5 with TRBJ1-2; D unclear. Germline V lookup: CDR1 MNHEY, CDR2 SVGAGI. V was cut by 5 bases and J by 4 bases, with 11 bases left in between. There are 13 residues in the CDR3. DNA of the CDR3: TGTGCCAGCAGTGCGACCCCTCCCTATGGCTACACCTTC. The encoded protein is CASSATPPYGYTF.

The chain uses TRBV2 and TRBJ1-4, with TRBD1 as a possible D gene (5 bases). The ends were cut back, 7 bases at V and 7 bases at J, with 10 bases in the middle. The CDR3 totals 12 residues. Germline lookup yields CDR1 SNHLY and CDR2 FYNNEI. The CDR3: CASNRGLEKLFF. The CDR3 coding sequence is TGTGCCAGCAATAGGGGCCTTGAAAAACTGTTTTTT.

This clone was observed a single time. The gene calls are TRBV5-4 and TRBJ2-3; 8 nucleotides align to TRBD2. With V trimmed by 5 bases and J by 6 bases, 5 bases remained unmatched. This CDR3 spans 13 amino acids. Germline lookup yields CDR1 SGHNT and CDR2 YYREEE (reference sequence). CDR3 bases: TGTGCCAGCAGTCGCGGGGGGTGGGATACGCAGTATTTT. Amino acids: CASSRGGWDTQYF.

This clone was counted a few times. In nucleotides, the CDR3 is TGTGCCAGCAGCGACAGGGACCCAATGAACACTGAAGCTTTCTTT. Translated: CASSDRDPMNTEAFF. The chain couples TRBV7-9 to TRBJ1-1; 7 bases match TRBD1. Germline assignment: CDR1 SEHNR and CDR2 FQNEAQ (reference sequence). The ends lost 5 bases at V and 0 bases at J; junction bases unmatched: 6. This CDR3 is built from 15 residues. Full variable domain (outside the CDR3, taken from reference TRBV7-9 and TRBJ1-1): DTGVSQNPRHKITKRGQNVTFRCDPISEHNRLYWYRQTLGQGPEFLTYFQNEAQLEKSRLLSDRFSAERPKGSFSTLEIQRTEQGDSAMYLCASSDRDPMNTEAFFGQGTRLTVV.

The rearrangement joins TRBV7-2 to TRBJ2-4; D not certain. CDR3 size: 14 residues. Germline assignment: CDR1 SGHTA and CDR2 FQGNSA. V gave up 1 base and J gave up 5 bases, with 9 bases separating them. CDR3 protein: CASSLEARQNIQYF. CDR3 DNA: TGTGCCAGCAGCTTAGAGGCCAGGCAAAACATTCAGTACTTC.

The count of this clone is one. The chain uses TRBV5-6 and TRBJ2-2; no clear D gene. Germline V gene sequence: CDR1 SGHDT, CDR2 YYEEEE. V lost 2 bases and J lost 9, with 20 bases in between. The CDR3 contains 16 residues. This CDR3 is CASSFRGLPSRRELFF. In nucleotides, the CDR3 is TGTGCCAGCAGCTTTCGCGGTCTGCCATCCCGTAGGGAGCTGTTTTTT. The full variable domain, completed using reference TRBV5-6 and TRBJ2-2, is DAGVTQSPTHLIKTRGQQVTLRCSPKSGHDTVSWYQQALGQGPQFIFQYYEEEERQRGNFPDRFSGHQFPNYSSELNVNALLLGDSALYLCASSFRGLPSRRELFFGEGSRLTVL.

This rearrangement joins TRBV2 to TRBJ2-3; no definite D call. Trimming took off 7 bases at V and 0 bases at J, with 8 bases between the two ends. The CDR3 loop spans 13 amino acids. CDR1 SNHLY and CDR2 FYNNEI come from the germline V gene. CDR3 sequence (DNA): TGTGCCAGCAAAAGGTCTAGCACAGATACGCAGTATTTT. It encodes CASKRSSTDTQYF.

The CDR3: CASRAIGQGPNEQFF. The CDR3 bases are TGCGCCAGCAGGGCGATCGGGCAGGGCCCAAATGAGCAGTTCTTC. The chain links TRBV4-1 to TRBJ2-1; D is perhaps TRBD1 (5 bases). The V gene's germline CDR1 is MGHRA and CDR2 YSYEKL. V lost 6 bases and J lost 7, with 19 bases in between. There are 15 residues in the CDR3.

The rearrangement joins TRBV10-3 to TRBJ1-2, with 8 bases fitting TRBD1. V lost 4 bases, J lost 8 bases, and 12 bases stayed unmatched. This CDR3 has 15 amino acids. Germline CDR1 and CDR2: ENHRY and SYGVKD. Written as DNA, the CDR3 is TGTGCCATCAGTGGACAGGGGACCAAAGTGGAGGGCTACACCTTC. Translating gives CAISGQGTKVEGYTF.

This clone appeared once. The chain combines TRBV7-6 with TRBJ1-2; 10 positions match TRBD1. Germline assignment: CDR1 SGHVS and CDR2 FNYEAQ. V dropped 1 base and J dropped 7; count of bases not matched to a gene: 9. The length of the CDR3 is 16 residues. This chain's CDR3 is CASSLGSGTGVGGYTF. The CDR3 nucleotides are TGTGCCAGCAGCTTAGGGTCCGGGACAGGGGTGGGTGGCTACACCTTC. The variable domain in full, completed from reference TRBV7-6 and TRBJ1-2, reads GAGVSQSPRYKVTKRGQDVALRCDPISGHVSLYWYRQALGQGPEFLTYFNYEAQQDKSGLPNDRFSAERPEGSISTLTIQRTEQRDSAMYRCASSLGSGTGVGGYTFGSGTRLTVV.

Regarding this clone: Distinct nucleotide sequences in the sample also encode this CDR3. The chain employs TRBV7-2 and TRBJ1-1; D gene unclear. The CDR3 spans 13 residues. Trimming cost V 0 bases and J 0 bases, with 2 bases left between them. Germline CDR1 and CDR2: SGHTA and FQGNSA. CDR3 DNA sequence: TGTGCCAGCAGCTTAGCCCTGAACACTGAAGCTTTCTTT. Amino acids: CASSLALNTEAFF.

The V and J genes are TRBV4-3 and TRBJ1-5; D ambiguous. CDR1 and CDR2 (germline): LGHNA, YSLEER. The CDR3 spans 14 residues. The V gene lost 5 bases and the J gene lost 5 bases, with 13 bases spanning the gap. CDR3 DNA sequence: TGCGCCAGCAGCTCCCGACTTGGTGATCAGCCCCAGCATTTT. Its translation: CASSSRLGDQPQHF.

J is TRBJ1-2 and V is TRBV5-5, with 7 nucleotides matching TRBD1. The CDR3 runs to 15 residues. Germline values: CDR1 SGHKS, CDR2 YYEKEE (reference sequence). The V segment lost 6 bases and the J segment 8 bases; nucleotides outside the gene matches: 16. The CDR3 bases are TGTGCCAGCATCGCGAGAGGACAGGCCTCTCTCGGCTACACCTTC. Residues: CASIARGQASLGYTF.

The CDR3 protein is CASSVGSDTQYF. CDR3 nucleotide sequence: TGTGCCAGCAGCGTAGGATCAGATACGCAGTATTTT. The chain combines TRBV9 with TRBJ2-3; D uncertain. Trimming shortened V by 0 bases and J by 4 bases, and 3 bases separated the two germline ends. The CDR3 consists of 12 residues. Germline V gives CDR1 SGDLS, CDR2 YYNGEE.

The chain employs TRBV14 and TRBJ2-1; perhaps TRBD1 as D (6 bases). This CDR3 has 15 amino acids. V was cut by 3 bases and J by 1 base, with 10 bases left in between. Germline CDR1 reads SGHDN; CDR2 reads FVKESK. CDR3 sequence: CASSHRGFSYNEQFF. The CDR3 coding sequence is TGTGCCAGCAGCCACAGGGGATTTTCCTACAATGAGCAGTTCTTC.

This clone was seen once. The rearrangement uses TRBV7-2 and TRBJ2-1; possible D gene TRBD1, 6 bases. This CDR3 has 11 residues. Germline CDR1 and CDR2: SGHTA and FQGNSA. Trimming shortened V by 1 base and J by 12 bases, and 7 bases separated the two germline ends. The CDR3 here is CASSLGGGQFF. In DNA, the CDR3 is TGTGCCAGCAGCTTAGGAGGGGGGCAGTTCTTC.